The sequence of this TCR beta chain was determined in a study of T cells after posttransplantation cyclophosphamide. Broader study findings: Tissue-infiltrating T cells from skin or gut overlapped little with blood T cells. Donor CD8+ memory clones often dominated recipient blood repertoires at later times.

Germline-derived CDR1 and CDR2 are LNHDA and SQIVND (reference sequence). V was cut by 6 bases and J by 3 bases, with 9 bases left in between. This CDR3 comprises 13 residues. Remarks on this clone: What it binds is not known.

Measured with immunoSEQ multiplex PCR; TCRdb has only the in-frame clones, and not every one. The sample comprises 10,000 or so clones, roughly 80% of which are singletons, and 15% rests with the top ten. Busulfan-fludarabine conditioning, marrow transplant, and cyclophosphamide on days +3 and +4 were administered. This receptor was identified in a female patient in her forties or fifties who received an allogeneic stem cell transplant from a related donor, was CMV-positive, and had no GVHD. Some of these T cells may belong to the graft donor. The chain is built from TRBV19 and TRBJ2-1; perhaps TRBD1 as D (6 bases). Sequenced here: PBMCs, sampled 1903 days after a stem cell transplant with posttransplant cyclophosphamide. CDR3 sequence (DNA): TGTGCCAGTAGGGACAGTCACTACAATGAGCAGTTCTTC. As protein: CASRDSHYNEQFF.